The 11 T cell receptor beta chains reported below all come from one sample, sequenced in a study of blood T cell repertoires in COVID-19. Sequencing was performed with immunoSEQ multiplex PCR; in TCRdb, only in-frame clones are kept and a portion is missing. The sample has around 200,000 clones; around four fifths are singletons. The specimen was peripheral blood. These receptors were taken from an elderly woman with active or convalescent COVID-19.

This chain joins TRBV30 and TRBJ1-2; a possible D gene is TRBD1 (6 bases). The V gene lost 0 bases and the J gene lost 10 bases, with 15 bases spanning the gap. The CDR3 totals 13 residues. Germline V CDR1 and CDR2: GTSNPN, SVGIG (reference sequence). The DNA of the CDR3 is TGTGCCTGGAGTGTTAGGAGGACAGATGCCTACACCTTC. Encoded protein: CAWSVRRTDAYTF.

This chain links TRBV6-5 with TRBJ2-7, with 8 bases identical to TRBD2. Looked up from germline, CDR1 is MNHEY and CDR2 is SVGAGI. V was clipped by 6 bases and J by 7 bases; unmatched bases: 14. CDR3 length: 15 amino acids. The CDR3 DNA reads TGTGCCAGCAGGGAGACTAGCGACGGGTTACAAGAGCAGTACTTC. It translates to CASRETSDGLQEQYF.

This rearrangement joins TRBV3-1 (or the pseudogene TRBV3-2) to TRBJ2-2, with a weak D call TRBD2 (5 bases). This CDR3 is built from 16 residues. The germline V gene encodes CDR1 LGHDT and CDR2 YNNKEL (reference sequence). Trimming took 1 base from V and 6 from J, leaving 15 bases between them. In DNA form, the CDR3 reads TGTGCCAGCAGCCAAGTGCCTCCACTAGAGTCCGGGGAGCTGTTTTTT. Translating gives CASSQVPPLESGELFF.

The chain couples TRBV7-3 to TRBJ2-5, with D possibly matching TRBD2 (6 bases). CDR1 and CDR2 (germline): SGHTA, FQGTGA. The CDR3 loop spans 15 amino acids. With 5 bases removed from V and 3 bases from J, the gap between germline ends came to 16 bases. For the CDR3, the DNA is TGTGCCAGCAGCCCAATGGGGCTAGCGAAAGAGACCCAGTACTTC. It codes for CASSPMGLAKETQYF.

J is TRBJ1-2 and V is TRBV5-1; D is possibly TRBD1 (5 bases). CDR1 is SGHRS, CDR2 YFSETQ, per germline. There are 13 residues in the CDR3. Trimming left V 0 bases short and J 6 bases short, with 9 bases between. The CDR3 loop reads CASSLVGEDGYTF. CDR3 DNA: TGCGCCAGCAGCTTGGTGGGGGAGGATGGCTACACCTTC.

V and J are TRBV5-1 and TRBJ2-5; D gene ambiguous. The CDR3 length is 13 residues. Looked up from germline, CDR1 is SGHRS and CDR2 is YFSETQ. Trimming shortened V by 2 bases and J by 2 bases, and 7 bases separated the two germline ends. The CDR3 nucleotides read TGCGCCAGCAGCTTCCCAGATCAAGAGACCCAGTACTTC. It is translated as CASSFPDQETQYF.

The chain links TRBV24-1 to TRBJ2-3; 8 bases are shared with TRBD1. The CDR3 covers 14 residues. The V gene's germline CDR1 is KGHDR and CDR2 SFDVKD. V shed 6 bases and J 5 bases; nucleotides not matched to a gene: 6. The CDR3 protein is CATSSSGGVDTQYF. DNA of the CDR3: TGTGCCACCAGTTCGTCAGGGGGCGTAGATACGCAGTATTTT.

This clone has only one observation. The chain combines TRBV30 with TRBJ1-1; 8 bases are shared with TRBD1. This CDR3 has 15 amino acids. V dropped 8 bases and J dropped 11; count of bases not matched to a gene: 22. Germline V CDR1 and CDR2: GTSNPN, SVGIG (reference sequence). The CDR3 sequence is CAVEHPDRVKTVAFF. Written as DNA, the CDR3 is TGTGCCGTAGAACACCCGGACAGGGTAAAAACGGTCGCTTTCTTT.

This chain uses TRBV6-6 with TRBJ1-1; D is unresolved. V was pared by 4 bases and J by 1 base, with 7 bases between. This CDR3 has 13 amino acids. Germline V gene lookup returns CDR1 MNHNY and CDR2 SVGAGI (reference sequence). The CDR3 spells CASSSKSNTEAFF. The CDR3 nucleotides read TGTGCCAGCAGTTCCAAATCGAACACTGAAGCTTTCTTT.

The J gene is TRBJ2-1, the V gene TRBV4-3, with a weak D call TRBD2 (5 bases). The CDR3 sequence is 15 residues long. Germline values: CDR1 LGHNA, CDR2 YSLEER. V dropped 2 bases and J dropped 4 bases, with 12 bases sitting between them. CDR3 sequence (DNA): TGCGCCAGCAGCCAAATAGGAGCGGCATACAATGAGCAGTTCTTC. It encodes CASSQIGAAYNEQFF.

The CDR3 nucleotides are TGCGCCACCAAGACAGGGGCCGGAACCGGGGAGCTGTTTTTT. This codes for CATKTGAGTGELFF. The rearrangement links TRBV5-1 to TRBJ2-2; 8 positions agree with TRBD1. CDR3 size: 14 residues. Trimming took 9 bases from V and 5 from J; bases not matched to a gene: 9. The V gene's germline CDR1 is SGHRS and CDR2 YFSETQ.